The 29 T cell receptor beta chains below all came from one sample that was sequenced in a study of cytomegalovirus exposure and HLA in healthy donors. The PCR used 60 Vbeta and 13 Jbeta primers. Profiled with immunoSEQ multiplex PCR; TCRdb holds only in-frame clones, not every one. The sample has tens of thousands of clones, and its top ten clones hold roughly 5.2%. Sequences were obtained from PBMCs. The receptors were gathered from a woman in her thirties or forties in good health and CMV-seropositive.

CDR3 sequence (DNA): TGTGCCAGCAGCCAAGATCTCGCAGGGGGACTGTACGAGCAGTACTTC. Its protein product is CASSQDLAGGLYEQYF. V is TRBV4-2 and J is TRBJ2-7; D may be TRBD1 (7 bases). CDR1 LGHNA and CDR2 YNFKEQ come from the germline V gene. The CDR3 is 16 amino acids. V lost 0 bases, J lost 4 bases, and 16 bases lay in between.

This chain links TRBV7-2 with TRBJ2-3; TRBD1 matches at 7 bases. CDR3 length: 16 amino acids. Germline CDR1 SGHTA, CDR2 FQGNSA. V lost 5 bases to trimming and J lost 0 bases; unmatched junction nucleotides: 8. The CDR3 coding sequence is TGTGCCAGCAGCCCCCCGACAGGGCTAAGCACAGATACGCAGTATTTT. This translates into CASSPPTGLSTDTQYF.

The chain joins TRBV28 to TRBJ2-5; TRBD1 agrees at 7 bases. V shed 4 bases and J 5 bases; nucleotides not matched to a gene: 7. The length of the CDR3 is 14 residues. CDR1 MDHEN and CDR2 SYDVKM come from the germline V gene. The CDR3: CASSSSGGSETQYF. The CDR3 DNA reads as TGTGCCAGCAGTTCCTCAGGGGGTTCGGAGACCCAGTACTTC.

The gene calls are TRBV6-5 and TRBJ2-7, with D possibly TRBD1 on 6 matching bases. Germline assignment: CDR1 MNHEY and CDR2 SVGAGI. The length of the CDR3 is 15 residues. Trimming left V 4 bases short and J 0 bases short, with 13 bases between. The CDR3 protein is CASSSSQGSSYEQYF. In DNA form, the CDR3 reads TGTGCCAGCAGTTCCTCCCAGGGGAGCTCCTACGAGCAGTACTTC.

The chain has TRBV10-3 and TRBJ1-2; 10 bases align to TRBD1. J gave up 0 bases and V 7 bases, and 8 bases lay outside the gene matches. The CDR3 has 16 amino acids. Germline V CDR1 and CDR2: ENHRY, SYGVKD. Written as DNA, the CDR3 is TGTGCCATCAAACCGGGACAGGGGTCGACTAACTATGGCTACACCTTC. Protein: CAIKPGQGSTNYGYTF.

The V and J genes are TRBV15 and TRBJ2-1, with 7 bases that match TRBD2. The CDR3 spans 16 residues. Per germline, CDR1 LNHNV and CDR2 YYDKDF (reference sequence). After removal of 3 bases from V and 6 bases from J, the junction contained 11 bases not matched to a gene. The CDR3 DNA follows: TGTGCCACCAGCAGCCCTTTCGCGGGAGCGGGCAATGAGCAGTTCTTC. It is translated as CATSSPFAGAGNEQFF.

The rearrangement links TRBV18 to TRBJ1-5; D not resolved. V lost 2 bases, J lost 3 bases, and 5 bases lay in between. Germline loops: CDR1 KGHSH, CDR2 LQKENI. CDR3 length equals 13 residues. CDR3 DNA: TGTGCCAGCTCACCATCCAACAATCAGCCCCAGCATTTT. Protein product: CASSPSNNQPQHF.

The chain combines TRBV5-4 with TRBJ1-1; 10 bases agree with TRBD1. Germline V gene lookup returns CDR1 SGHNT and CDR2 YYREEE (reference sequence). The V gene end was trimmed by 1 base and the J gene end by 4 bases; junction bases not matched to a gene: 1. The CDR3 sequence is 14 residues long. The CDR3 DNA is TGTGCCAGCAGCTTGTGGGACAGGGGCACTGAAGCTTTCTTT. This codes for CASSLWDRGTEAFF.

V and J are TRBV5-1 and TRBJ1-1, with a possible D match to TRBD1 (6 bases). Germline V lookup: CDR1 SGHRS, CDR2 YFSETQ. V was trimmed by 1 base and J by 4 bases, leaving 8 bases between them. The CDR3 length is 13 residues. This chain's CDR3 is CASSLRGGTEAFF. For the CDR3, the DNA is TGCGCCAGCAGCTTGAGGGGGGGCACTGAAGCTTTCTTT.

The rearrangement links TRBV6-1 to TRBJ2-6, with D possibly TRBD2 on 6 matching bases. Germline V gene sequence: CDR1 MNHNS, CDR2 SASEGT. V gave up 7 bases and J gave up 2 bases, with 12 bases separating them. The CDR3 sequence is 15 residues long. The CDR3, as DNA: TGTGCCAGCATCCCCGGGGGAACTGGGGCCAACGTCCTGACTTTC. Translation: CASIPGGTGANVLTF.

This chain connects TRBV7-9 to TRBJ2-2; 8 nucleotides match TRBD1. The V and J ends lost 7 bases and 8 bases, in that order; junction bases with no gene match: 9. Germline V gene sequence: CDR1 SEHNR, CDR2 FQNEAQ (reference sequence). The CDR3 is 14 residues long. The CDR3 loop reads CASNRQGPKGELFF. The CDR3 nucleotides read TGTGCCAGCAACCGACAGGGGCCTAAAGGGGAGCTGTTTTTT.

The CDR3 DNA reads TGCGCCAGCAGCTTTTATGCAGGGACAGCAGATACGCAGTATTTT. This sequence encodes CASSFYAGTADTQYF. The rearrangement uses TRBV5-1 and TRBJ2-3, with 7 nucleotides matching TRBD1. CDR3 size: 15 residues. CDR1 SGHRS and CDR2 YFSETQ come from the germline V gene. J gave up 4 bases and V 2 bases, and 7 bases lay outside the gene matches.

The chain recombines TRBV4-1 with TRBJ1-5; 7 bases line up with TRBD1. The V gene's germline CDR1 is MGHRA and CDR2 YSYEKL. The V gene end was trimmed by 2 bases and the J gene end by 5 bases; junction bases not matched to a gene: 6. This CDR3 contains 15 residues. CDR3 in amino acids: CASSQRVGGDQPQHF. As DNA, the CDR3 is TGCGCCAGCAGCCAAAGGGTAGGGGGCGATCAGCCCCAGCATTTT.

The chain carries TRBV27 and TRBJ2-2; no reliable D call. V dropped 3 bases and J dropped 7 bases, with 6 bases sitting between them. Looked up from germline, CDR1 is MNHEY and CDR2 is SMNVEV (reference sequence). The CDR3 runs 12 residues. CDR3 nucleotide sequence: TGTGCCAGCAGTTTCGTCGGCGGGGAGCTGTTTTTT. It is translated as CASSFVGGELFF.

The chain carries TRBV2 and TRBJ1-6; TRBD1 is a possible D gene (5 bases). This CDR3 region has 17 residues. Germline V lookup: CDR1 SNHLY, CDR2 FYNNEI. V was clipped by 2 bases and J by 1 base, with 12 bases between them. CDR3 nucleotides: TGTGCCAGCAGTGAAAGACAGCCACGATCCTATAATTCACCCCTCCACTTT. Residues: CASSERQPRSYNSPLHF.

The chain joins TRBV28 to TRBJ2-6; no reliable D call. This CDR3 contains 14 residues. Germline values: CDR1 MDHEN, CDR2 SYDVKM. The ends were cut back, 6 bases at V and 1 base at J, with 7 bases in the middle. In DNA, the CDR3 is TGTGCCAGCAGGCAGATATCTGGGGCCAACGTCCTGACTTTC. This codes for CASRQISGANVLTF.

The chain uses TRBV27 and TRBJ2-7; 7 bases match TRBD2. V was clipped by 2 bases and J by 3 bases; unmatched bases: 1. Germline V lookup: CDR1 MNHEY, CDR2 SMNVEV (reference sequence). The CDR3 covers 13 residues. The CDR3, as DNA: TGTGCCAGCAGTTTAGGGGGGGGCTACGAGCAGTACTTC. It translates to CASSLGGGYEQYF.

This sequence joins TRBV14 and TRBJ2-3; D uncertain. Germline V CDR1 and CDR2: SGHDN, FVKESK. The CDR3 contains 14 residues. V was pared by 3 bases and J by 2 bases, with 9 bases between. CDR3 DNA: TGTGCCAGCAGCCAGCTGGCATACACAGATACGCAGTATTTT. Its protein is CASSQLAYTDTQYF.

The V and J genes are TRBV29-1 and TRBJ1-1; 8 nucleotides agree with TRBD1. Germline V gene data show CDR1 as SQVTM and CDR2 as ANQGSEA. This CDR3 spans 14 amino acids. Losses at the gene ends were 7 bases for V and 1 base for J; bases not matched to a gene: 8. The CDR3 is CSAARQGRNTEAFF. In DNA form, the CDR3 reads TGCAGCGCCGCGAGACAGGGGAGGAACACTGAAGCTTTCTTT.

CDR3 nucleotides: TGCAGCGTTGTGGCAGGGTCGGACACCGGGGAGCTGTTTTTT. It translates to CSVVAGSDTGELFF. The rearrangement links TRBV29-1 to TRBJ2-2, with a possible D match to TRBD1 (5 bases). V was cut by 4 bases and J by 3 bases, with 12 bases left in between. CDR1 and CDR2 from the germline V gene are SQVTM and ANQGSEA. This CDR3 comprises 14 residues.

This chain uses TRBV7-7 with TRBJ2-1, with 7 nucleotides matching TRBD2. Germline loops: CDR1 SSHAT, CDR2 FNYEAQ (reference sequence). The trim removed 1 base at V and 8 bases at J, leaving 5 bases unmatched. The CDR3 totals 14 residues. Written as DNA, the CDR3 is TGTGCCAGCAGCTTAGTACTGGGGAGGGATGAGCAGTTCTTC. It specifies CASSLVLGRDEQFF.

The rearrangement joins TRBV15 to TRBJ1-2, with 7 positions matching TRBD1. The CDR3 has 14 residues. Germline trimming cut 1 base from V and 2 bases from J; bases unmatched to any gene: 1. Germline V gene lookup returns CDR1 LNHNV and CDR2 YYDKDF (reference sequence). The CDR3 DNA reads TGTGCCACCAGCAGAGTCAGGGGGAACTATGGCTACACCTTC. Its translation is CATSRVRGNYGYTF.

The V call is TRBV7-9, the J call TRBJ2-5; perhaps TRBD1 as D (6 bases). The CDR3 spans 13 residues. Trimming took 5 bases from V and 3 from J, leaving 10 bases between them. Germline CDR1 SEHNR, CDR2 FQNEAQ (reference sequence). CDR3 DNA sequence: TGTGCCAGCAGCGCCAGGACAGAAGAGACCCAGTACTTC. It encodes CASSARTEETQYF.

The rearrangement joins TRBV19 to TRBJ1-1, with TRBD1 matching 8 bases. This CDR3 has 14 amino acids. Germline-derived CDR1 and CDR2 are LNHDA and SQIVND (reference sequence). J lost 0 bases, V lost 7 bases, and 4 bases had no gene match. CDR3 sequence (DNA): TGTGCCAGTACCAGACAGGGGTTGAACACTGAAGCTTTCTTT. Translating gives CASTRQGLNTEAFF.

This chain connects TRBV27 to TRBJ1-1; D might be TRBD1 (5 bases). The length of the CDR3 is 12 residues. The germline V gene has CDR1 MNHEY and CDR2 SMNVEV (reference sequence). Trimming shortened V by 6 bases and J by 8 bases, and 13 bases separated the two germline ends. CDR3 loop: CASRRGGGEAFF. The CDR3, as DNA: TGTGCCAGCAGAAGGGGTGGGGGGGAAGCTTTCTTT.

CDR3 DNA: TGCGCCAGCAGCTTGGTCCCCAGGGGGGACACTGAAGCTTTCTTT. Amino acid sequence: CASSLVPRGDTEAFF. This chain uses TRBV5-1 with TRBJ1-1, with 7 positions matching TRBD1. The J segment lost 3 bases and the V segment lost 0 bases, leaving 5 bases of the junction unmatched. There are 15 residues in the CDR3. Germline CDR1 and CDR2: SGHRS and YFSETQ.

V usage is TRBV5-1 and J usage is TRBJ2-3; 7 bases are shared with TRBD1. This CDR3 comprises 17 residues. Germline values: CDR1 SGHRS, CDR2 YFSETQ. Trimming cost V 4 bases and J 9 bases; bases outside gene matches: 20. CDR3 sequence: CASSQRSGTEIPGTQYF. Here the CDR3 DNA reads TGCGCCAGCAGCCAACGGTCCGGGACAGAGATCCCAGGGACGCAGTATTTT.

J is TRBJ2-2 and V is TRBV2; a possible D gene is TRBD1 (5 bases). Germline V gene sequence: CDR1 SNHLY, CDR2 FYNNEI. V was clipped by 0 bases and J by 5 bases, with 7 bases between them. The CDR3 contains 14 residues. DNA of the CDR3: TGTGCCAGCAGTGAAGCCCAGGGTACCGGGGAGCTGTTTTTT. It translates to CASSEAQGTGELFF.

The chain links TRBV10-3 to TRBJ2-3; 12 nucleotides line up with TRBD2. The CDR3 sequence is 17 residues long. Germline CDR1 and CDR2: ENHRY and SYGVKD. V shed 3 bases, J shed 3 bases, and the junction held 7 bases outside the gene matches. CDR3 sequence (DNA): TGTGCCATCAGTGACCTAGCGGGGGGGCCGGGGACAGATACGCAGTATTTT. Translated, it gives CAISDLAGGPGTDTQYF.